This T cell receptor beta chain came from a study of blood T cell repertoires in COVID-19. Overall study context: Samples came from the United States, Italy and Spain, spanning acute and convalescent COVID-19. The analysed material was cDNA or gDNA that came from T cells, B-cell-depleted T cells, or PBMCs.

Original handling: Nucleated cell number was recorded as an estimate derived from reference gene primer amplification. The repertoire was sequenced with immunoSEQ multiplex PCR; TCRdb's copy has only in-frame clones and lacks some. The DNA was the basis for D and trimming; V, J and clone size are from that table. Among about 270,000 clones, roughly nine tenths were seen once, and the ten largest hold roughly 8%. This clone was seen a few times. The CDR3 has 12 residues. Germline V gene data show CDR1 as ENHRY and CDR2 as SYGVKD. V dropped 3 bases and J dropped 4 bases, with 7 bases sitting between them.

The V call is TRBV10-3, the J call TRBJ2-7; D is undetermined. This sequence was found in a man in his forties with active or convalescent COVID-19. The sample was peripheral blood. CDR3 bases: TGTGCCATCAGTGATTCCATTTACGAGCAGTACTTC. This encodes CAISDSIYEQYF.